These 5 T cell receptor beta chains originate from one sample sequenced in a study of cytomegalovirus exposure and HLA in healthy donors. PCR involved 60 Vbeta and 13 Jbeta primers. Clones were sequenced by immunoSEQ multiplex PCR, and TCRdb holds only the in-frame ones, with some missing. The table lists 180,000 or so clones, 76% of them singletons. The specimen sequenced was PBMCs. These receptors were obtained from a man between 18 and 29 years old in good health and CMV-seronegative.

The gene calls are TRBV28 and TRBJ2-3, with 12 bases fitting TRBD2. The CDR3 length is 14 residues. The germline gives CDR1 MDHEN, CDR2 SYDVKM. V dropped 3 bases and J dropped 9; count of bases not matched to a gene: 4. In nucleotides, the CDR3 is TGTGCCAGCAGTTTGACTAGCGGGGGCGGGACGCAGTATTTT. Its protein is CASSLTSGGGTQYF.

This sequence joins TRBV7-9 and TRBJ1-1; tentatively, D is TRBD1 (5 bases). Germline V gives CDR1 SEHNR, CDR2 FQNEAQ (reference sequence). Trimming cost V 1 base and J 4 bases, with 13 bases left between them. CDR3 length: 15 residues. The DNA of the CDR3 is TGTGCCAGCAGCTTAGGGTCCTCGGGGGGCACTGAAGCTTTCTTT. Its protein is CASSLGSSGGTEAFF.

The rearrangement links TRBV6-5 to TRBJ2-2; possible D gene TRBD2, 5 bases. Trimming left V 7 bases short and J 6 bases short, with 15 bases between. This CDR3 has 14 amino acids. CDR1 MNHEY and CDR2 SVGAGI come from the germline V gene. This chain's CDR3 is CASISRGNAGELFF. The CDR3 DNA sequence: TGTGCCAGCATTTCCCGGGGTAACGCCGGGGAGCTGTTTTTT.

The CDR3 DNA sequence: TGTGCCAGCAGTACAGGGGACAGAGAAGCTTTCTTT. This codes for CASSTGDREAFF. The rearrangement joins TRBV6-6 to TRBJ1-1; 7 bases match TRBD1. This CDR3 comprises 12 residues. CDR1 and CDR2 (germline): MNHNY, SVGAGI (reference sequence). J gave up 8 bases and V 5 bases, and 5 bases lay outside the gene matches.

The gene calls are TRBV19 and TRBJ1-5, with no clear D. Trimming stripped 5 bases from V and 3 bases from J, with 8 bases between. This CDR3 has 13 amino acids. Per germline, CDR1 LNHDA and CDR2 SQIVND (reference sequence). For the CDR3, the DNA is TGTGCCAGTAGTCCGGGTACCAATCAGCCCCAGCATTTT. Translating it yields CASSPGTNQPQHF.